One sample yielded the 24 T cell receptor beta chains listed below, sequenced in a study of shared clonotypes between healthy human individuals. The data were produced by immunoSEQ multiplex PCR, yet TCRdb's version contains in-frame clones alone and is incomplete. The data hold hundreds of thousands of clones, with approximately 74% observed a single time. Sequenced input: memory CD4+ T cells sorted from blood. Documented subset: CD45RA-negative fraction. These receptors all come from a woman aged 30 to 39 in good health.

This chain connects TRBV2 to TRBJ1-4; no definite D call. Per the germline V gene, CDR1 is SNHLY and CDR2 is FYNNEI. The ends were cut back, 8 bases at V and 3 bases at J, with 13 bases in the middle. CDR3 length equals 14 residues. The CDR3 sequence is CASRSAPPNEKLFF. CDR3 bases: TGTGCCAGCCGCTCTGCCCCTCCTAATGAAAAACTGTTTTTT.

The chain couples TRBV29-1 to TRBJ1-2; unclear D gene. The V gene's germline CDR1 is SQVTM and CDR2 ANQGSEA. The CDR3 is 14 residues long. The germline V and J ends were trimmed by 1 base and 5 bases, with 14 bases remaining between them. The CDR3 DNA follows: TGCAGCGTTGAAGCTCGCGGGAGACCATATGGCTACACCTTC. This sequence encodes CSVEARGRPYGYTF.

V is TRBV2 and J is TRBJ1-1, with 9 bases matching TRBD1. CDR1 and CDR2 from the germline V gene are SNHLY and FYNNEI. The length of the CDR3 is 14 residues. V was clipped by 8 bases and J by 3 bases; unmatched bases: 7. The CDR3 loop reads CASFLGQGHTEAFF. CDR3 in DNA: TGTGCCAGCTTTTTGGGACAGGGCCACACTGAAGCTTTCTTT.

The rearrangement uses TRBV7-9 and TRBJ1-5; D call uncertain. V was cut by 5 bases and J by 7 bases, with 15 bases left in between. Looked up from germline, CDR1 is SEHNR and CDR2 is FQNEAQ (reference sequence). This CDR3 region has 14 residues. The CDR3 DNA is TGTGCCAGCAGCCCAATGGGGTCGGAGCAGCCCCAGCATTTT. Protein sequence: CASSPMGSEQPQHF.

This sequence joins TRBV5-1 and TRBJ2-5; a weak D match, TRBD1 (5 bases). CDR3 length: 13 residues. V was trimmed by 0 bases and J by 2 bases, leaving 5 bases between them. Germline CDR1 and CDR2: SGHRS and YFSETQ. CDR3: CASSLDRQETQYF. CDR3 DNA: TGCGCCAGCAGCTTGGACAGGCAAGAGACCCAGTACTTC.

This clone was seen more than once but under ten times. Within the sample, other DNA sequences also encode this same CDR3. The gene calls are TRBV11-2 and TRBJ1-2; D might be TRBD1 (6 bases). CDR3 length: 15 residues. The V end lost 3 bases, the J end lost 2 bases, and 13 bases lay between the germline ends. CDR1 and CDR2 from the germline V gene are SGHAT and FQNNGV. The CDR3 region is CASSLSGQLNYGYTF. Here the CDR3 DNA reads TGTGCCAGCAGCTTGTCCGGACAGCTAAACTATGGCTACACCTTC.

The chain employs TRBV2 and TRBJ2-1; perhaps TRBD2 as D (5 bases). V was pared by 10 bases and J by 9 bases, with 16 bases between. The germline gives CDR1 SNHLY, CDR2 FYNNEI. This CDR3 comprises 12 residues. CDR3 DNA sequence: TGTGCCACATCAAAGGAGGTCGGTGAGCAGTTCTTC. Residues: CATSKEVGEQFF.

The rearrangement joins TRBV7-2 to TRBJ2-3; D gene uncertain. V was pared by 0 bases and J by 9 bases, with 10 bases between. CDR3 length: 13 amino acids. Germline V CDR1 and CDR2: SGHTA, FQGNSA. The CDR3 loop reads CASSLAISGTQYF. CDR3 bases: TGTGCCAGCAGCTTAGCGATTAGTGGGACGCAGTATTTT.

The chain couples TRBV10-1 to TRBJ2-1; 7 nucleotides line up with TRBD2. V was clipped by 3 bases and J by 6 bases; unmatched bases: 8. The CDR3 is 15 residues long. Germline V gene lookup returns CDR1 WNHNN and CDR2 SYGVQD (reference sequence). The CDR3 loop is CASSESGRIRNEQFF. CDR3 DNA sequence: TGCGCCAGCAGTGAATCCGGGAGGATACGCAATGAGCAGTTCTTC.

The chain uses TRBV7-9 and TRBJ2-7; tentatively, D is TRBD2 (6 bases). The germline CDR1 and CDR2 sequences are SEHNR and FQNEAQ (reference sequence). V was shortened by 6 bases and J by 6 bases, with 9 bases between the two germline ends. This CDR3 spans 11 amino acids. CDR3 in DNA: TGTGCCAGCAGGATGGGAGGCGAGCAGTACTTC. Protein: CASRMGGEQYF.

The chain couples TRBV10-1 to TRBJ1-1, with TRBD1 matching over 7 bases. Germline CDR1 WNHNN, CDR2 SYGVQD (reference sequence). The CDR3 totals 14 residues. Trimming cost V 5 bases and J 0 bases; bases outside gene matches: 3. The CDR3 sequence: CASSKQGLNTEAFF. CDR3 bases: TGCGCCAGCAGTAAACAGGGGTTGAACACTGAAGCTTTCTTT.

The V gene is TRBV30, the J gene TRBJ1-4; 7 bases map to TRBD1. With V trimmed by 5 bases and J by 8 bases, 5 bases remained unmatched. Germline assignment: CDR1 GTSNPN and CDR2 SVGIG (reference sequence). The CDR3 covers 12 residues. The CDR3 here is CAWDRAGEKLFF. Written as DNA, the CDR3 is TGTGCCTGGGACAGGGCGGGCGAAAAACTGTTTTTT.

V and J are TRBV5-4 and TRBJ2-2; possible D gene TRBD1, 6 bases. CDR1 SGHNT and CDR2 YYREEE come from the germline V gene (reference sequence). The CDR3 covers 17 residues. Trimming pared 2 bases from V and 1 base from J, leaving 15 bases between. CDR3 sequence: CASSFDSGQMNTGELFF. The CDR3 DNA is TGTGCCAGCAGCTTTGACTCCGGACAGATGAACACCGGGGAGCTGTTTTTT.

The V and J genes are TRBV6-6 and TRBJ2-2; no definite D call. This CDR3 is built from 16 residues. Germline V lookup: CDR1 MNHNY, CDR2 SVGAGI (reference sequence). V lost 5 bases and J 1 base, leaving 14 bases between the germline ends. CDR3 sequence reads: CASSALGAGNTGELFF. The CDR3 bases are TGTGCCAGCAGTGCCCTGGGTGCCGGGAACACCGGGGAGCTGTTTTTT.

This clone has a single count. The chain is built from TRBV6-1 and TRBJ2-2, with a possible D match to TRBD2 (6 bases). The CDR3 length is 14 residues. V gave up 8 bases and J gave up 3 bases, with 13 bases separating them. Germline V lookup: CDR1 MNHNS, CDR2 SASEGT. The CDR3 DNA reads TGTGCCAGCCTCGGAGGGCCGGACACCGGGGAGCTGTTTTTT. It specifies CASLGGPDTGELFF.

J is TRBJ2-5 and V is TRBV19, with 13 bases lining up with TRBD2. The CDR3 is made up of 15 amino acids. The V gene's germline CDR1 is LNHDA and CDR2 SQIVND (reference sequence). J lost 5 bases, V lost 4 bases, and 4 bases had no gene match. The CDR3 region is CASSSLLAGGETQYF. CDR3 sequence (DNA): TGTGCCAGTAGTAGTCTACTAGCGGGGGGGGAGACCCAGTACTTC. Combining the CDR3 with reference TRBV19 and TRBJ2-5 gives the whole variable domain DGGITQSPKYLFRKEGQNVTLSCEQNLNHDAMYWYRQDPGQGLRLIYYSQIVNDFQKGDIAEGYSVSREKKESFPLTVTSAQKNPTAFYLCASSSLLAGGETQYFGPGTRLLVL.

This sequence joins TRBV5-4 and TRBJ2-2; 7 bases are a match to TRBD1. The CDR3 extends over 16 amino acids. Trimming cost V 0 bases and J 1 base; bases outside gene matches: 3. Germline CDR1 and CDR2: SGHNT and YYREEE (reference sequence). The CDR3 reads CASSLGQGVNTGELFF. As DNA, the CDR3 is TGTGCCAGCAGCTTGGGGCAGGGGGTGAACACCGGGGAGCTGTTTTTT.

The V call is TRBV28, the J call TRBJ2-3, with a tentative D call TRBD1 (5 bases). V gave up 3 bases and J gave up 4 bases, with 14 bases separating them. Germline lookup yields CDR1 MDHEN and CDR2 SYDVKM. This CDR3 has 15 residues. In DNA form, the CDR3 reads TGTGCCAGCAGTTTGGCCGCAACAGGCCCAGATACGCAGTATTTT. It is translated as CASSLAATGPDTQYF.

The chain employs TRBV7-6 and TRBJ2-7; TRBD2 aligns across 14 bases. V lost 6 bases and J lost 1; bases outside the gene matches: 11. The CDR3 runs to 18 residues. Germline values: CDR1 SGHVS, CDR2 FNYEAQ. CDR3 protein: CASSSPGLAGEVSYEQYF. CDR3 sequence (DNA): TGTGCCAGCAGTTCCCCGGGACTAGCGGGAGAGGTATCCTACGAGCAGTACTTC.

This clone was observed a few times. The chain recombines TRBV4-2 with TRBJ1-3, with unresolved D. Between the trimmed V and J ends, which lost 0 bases and 4 bases, there was a span of 10 bases. The CDR3 extends over 15 amino acids. CDR1 and CDR2 (germline): LGHNA, YNFKEQ. The CDR3 DNA follows: TGTGCCAGCAGCCAAGAAGAGGGTGGGGGAAACACCATATATTTT. It codes for CASSQEEGGGNTIYF.

The chain employs TRBV6-5 and TRBJ1-1; tentatively, D is TRBD1 (6 bases). Germline CDR1 MNHEY, CDR2 SVGAGI. The CDR3 extends over 15 amino acids. V lost 8 bases and J lost 2, with 18 bases in between. The CDR3 sequence: CASGTSGALNTEAFF. The CDR3 DNA reads as TGTGCCAGCGGTACCTCGGGGGCTCTTAACACTGAAGCTTTCTTT.

The chain links TRBV28 to TRBJ2-7, with TRBD2 as a possible D gene (5 bases). Germline loops: CDR1 MDHEN, CDR2 SYDVKM. V lost 5 bases and J 0 bases, leaving 11 bases between the germline ends. The CDR3 spans 14 residues. The CDR3 DNA is TGTGCCAGCAGTGTCTCCAGCGGCTCCTACGAGCAGTACTTC. This sequence encodes CASSVSSGSYEQYF.

This clone was seen ten or more times. Additional DNA sequences in this sample encode the identical CDR3. The rearrangement links TRBV5-1 to TRBJ2-7; 12 bases align to TRBD2. Losses at the gene ends were 1 base for V and 0 bases for J; bases not matched to a gene: 5. Per germline, CDR1 SGHRS and CDR2 YFSETQ. The CDR3 runs to 17 residues. The DNA for the CDR3 is TGCGCCAGCAGCTTGAAAGGGACTAGCGGGTACTCCTACGAGCAGTACTTC. The encoded protein is CASSLKGTSGYSYEQYF.

V and J are TRBV6-1 and TRBJ1-5; perhaps TRBD1 as D (5 bases). CDR1 and CDR2 (germline): MNHNS, SASEGT. The length of the CDR3 is 14 residues. The V and J ends lost 11 bases and 2 bases respectively, with 16 bases between them. The CDR3 bases are TGTGCCGCCCAAGGGGCGCGCGGCAATCAGCCCCAGCATTTT. Encoded protein: CAAQGARGNQPQHF.